Each of the 11 T cell receptor beta chains below was sequenced from the same sample in a study of naive and memory T cell subsets (dated by TCRdb to 2016 to 2017). Library construction relied on UMI-ligation and nested PCR. Instrument used: Illumina MiSeq. To cover both TRBC1 and TRBC2, the beta constant-region primer consisted of an equimolar mix of two oligonucleotides. Four rounds of PCR, combining the SP2 primer with nested alpha and beta constant-region primers, were used to amplify the ligated cDNA. TCRdb trimmed the raw reads at Q25, called clones with MiXCR and kept productive beta chains. Merged by CDR3 protein, the rows form single entries marked with the most common genes and DNA. The table for this sample lists tens of thousands of distinct CDR3 sequences; roughly 8.2% of them were counted only once. Over 20% of the sample is taken by the ten largest. What was sequenced was central memory CD8+ T cells from blood. The label giving this sample's cell subset or site can be read as: central memory, CD45RA- CD27+. These receptors all stem from a human donor in good health.

This clonotype was seen at least ten times. The V and J genes are TRBV20-1 and TRBJ1-5; D gene unclear. V lost 3 bases to trimming and J lost 3 bases, with 12 bases between them. Germline CDR1 and CDR2: DFQATT and SNEGSKA (reference sequence). CDR3 size: 14 residues. The CDR3 region is CSASEYRYNQPQHF. CDR3 nucleotides: TGCAGTGCTAGCGAATACAGATACAATCAGCCCCAGCATTTT.

This clonotype was detected only a few times. The genes are TRBV4-1 and TRBJ2-1; 7 nucleotides align to TRBD1. V shed 8 bases, J shed 4 bases, and the junction held 2 bases outside the gene matches. Germline CDR1 MGHRA, CDR2 YSYEKL. The CDR3 has 12 amino acids. CDR3 sequence: CASQGEYNEQFF. CDR3 sequence (DNA): TGCGCCAGCCAGGGGGAGTACAATGAGCAGTTCTTC.

This clonotype was seen at least ten times. The J gene is TRBJ1-1, the V gene TRBV15, with D perhaps matching TRBD1 (6 bases). The CDR3 runs to 16 residues. V lost 0 bases and J lost 4, with 15 bases in between. CDR1 is LNHNV, CDR2 YYDKDF, per germline (reference sequence). This chain's CDR3 is CATSRDFAIGGTEAFF. CDR3 sequence (DNA): TGTGCCACCAGCAGAGATTTTGCTATAGGGGGCACTGAAGCTTTCTTT.

The chain uses TRBV28 and TRBJ2-1; perhaps TRBD2 as D (6 bases). V was shortened by 2 bases and J by 7 bases, with 18 bases between the two germline ends. This CDR3 has 16 amino acids. Germline V gene lookup returns CDR1 MDHEN and CDR2 SYDVKM. The CDR3 sequence is CASSLGIGGNWNEQFF. The CDR3 coding sequence is TGTGCCAGCAGTTTAGGGATAGGCGGGAACTGGAATGAGCAGTTCTTC.

This clonotype was observed a handful of times. A much larger clonotype is one base distant, so this may be a read error. This chain joins TRBV7-9 and TRBJ2-3, with 8 nucleotides matching TRBD2. This CDR3 has 15 residues. Germline-derived CDR1 and CDR2 are SEHNR and FQNEAQ (reference sequence). The CDR3, as DNA: TGTGCCAGCAGCTTTGCAGCGGGAGACGAAGATGCGCAGTATTTT. Its protein is CASSFAAGDEDAQYF.

V is TRBV7-9 and J is TRBJ2-3; TRBD2 matches 7 bases. V dropped 5 bases and J dropped 3; count of bases not matched to a gene: 11. The CDR3 length is 16 residues. Germline V CDR1 and CDR2: SEHNR, FQNEAQ (reference sequence). For the CDR3, the DNA is TGTGCCAGCAGCCCGGAGACTAGCTCGAGTACAGATACGCAGTATTTT. Encoded protein: CASSPETSSSTDTQYF.

The sample holds many counts of this clonotype. The chain uses TRBV12-3 or TRBV12-4 and TRBJ2-1, with D perhaps TRBD2 (5 bases). V dropped 4 bases and J dropped 6 bases, with 10 bases sitting between them. The CDR3 has 13 residues. CDR3 protein: CASSSTTPNEQFF. The CDR3 nucleotides are TGTGCCAGCAGTTCGACTACACCCAATGAGCAGTTCTTC.

This clonotype has just a few counts. The CDR3 sequence is CASSYSRVLGQGAYEQYF. In nucleotides, the CDR3 is TGTGCCAGCAGTTACTCGAGGGTCCTTGGACAGGGGGCTTACGAGCAGTACTTC. This chain links TRBV6-5 with TRBJ2-7; 11 bases are shared with TRBD1. The germline V gene has CDR1 MNHEY and CDR2 SVGAGI. Germline trimming cut 0 bases from V and 4 bases from J; bases unmatched to any gene: 11. This CDR3 has 18 amino acids.

This clonotype was detected a few times. The rearrangement links TRBV6-2 or TRBV6-3 to TRBJ2-6, with D maybe TRBD2 (5 bases). Germline CDR1 is MNHEY and CDR2 is SVGEGT. There are 15 residues in the CDR3. V was trimmed by 4 bases and J by 1 base, leaving 8 bases between them. The CDR3 sequence is CASSFTGSGANVLTF. CDR3 nucleotides: TGTGCCAGCAGTTTCACGGGGTCTGGGGCCAACGTCCTGACTTTC.

Here the CDR3 DNA reads TGTGCCAGCAGTCCCCTAGCCAGGGCAGCGGGCTATGGCTACACCTTC. It yields the protein CASSPLARAAGYGYTF. The rearrangement uses TRBV28 and TRBJ1-2, with D perhaps TRBD1 (5 bases). Deletions cut 5 bases from V and 4 bases from J, with 20 bases between. The germline gives CDR1 MDHEN, CDR2 SYDVKM. The CDR3 length is 16 residues.

This clonotype was picked up many times. The CDR3 DNA is TGTGCCAGCTCACCACTTCAAGGGGCGGGAGGTTGGACTGAAGCTTTCTTT. This gives the protein CASSPLQGAGGWTEAFF. The chain links TRBV18 to TRBJ1-1; D perhaps matches TRBD1 (5 bases). Per germline, CDR1 KGHSH and CDR2 LQKENI. V was shortened by 1 base and J by 5 bases, with 20 bases between the two germline ends. There are 17 residues in the CDR3. Looking up the rest from reference TRBV18 and TRBJ1-1 gives the full variable domain: NAGVMQNPRHLVRRRGQEARLRCSPMKGHSHVYWYRQLPEEGLKFMVYLQKENIIDESGMPKERFSAEFPKEGPSILRIQQVVRGDSAAYFCASSPLQGAGGWTEAFFGQGTRLTVV.